This T cell receptor beta chain is from a study of beta chain features in type 1 diabetes. Overall study: In all, around 100 million sorted cells from all samples were analyzed. General study findings and limits: Shorter templates might be favored by PCR, and equally so in patients and in controls. Within each of all four CD4+ subsets, Type 1 diabetes patients had TCRB CDR3s that were moderately but significantly shorter. VDJ junctions in type 1 diabetes patients carried more deletions and fewer insertions.

Each of the CD4+ naive, central memory, regulatory and stem cell-like memory populations was sorted via CD45RO/CCR7/CD25/CD127/CD95/CD27. Concerning this clone itself: Antigen specificity is unknown.

CDR1 is SEHNR, CDR2 FQNEAQ, per germline (reference sequence). The V gene lost 1 base and the J gene lost 4 bases, with 10 bases spanning the gap. This CDR3 is 14 amino acids long. Expressed TCRB transcripts were sequenced because the isolated RNA had all been reverse transcribed beforehand. Clones were read by immunoSEQ multiplex PCR, and TCRdb kept only the in-frame ones, dropping some. This sample yields 120,000 to 150,000 clones, of which around an eighth are seen a single time; 1.3% belongs to the top ten. The sequence was collected from a man between 18 and 29 years old with type 1 diabetes. The sequenced sample was central memory CD4+ T cells from blood. The V call is TRBV7-9, the J call TRBJ1-1, with D tentatively TRBD1 (5 bases). CDR3 sequence reads: CASSLDRKSTEAFF. Written as DNA, the CDR3 is TGTGCCAGCAGCTTAGACAGGAAGAGCACTGAAGCTTTCTTT. Using reference TRBV7-9 and TRBJ1-1 for the parts outside the CDR3, the full variable domain is DTGVSQNPRHKITKRGQNVTFRCDPISEHNRLYWYRQTLGQGPEFLTYFQNEAQLEKSRLLSDRFSAERPKGSFSTLEIQRTEQGDSAMYLCASSLDRKSTEAFFGQGTRLTVV.